This TCR beta chain is from a study of blood T cell repertoires in COVID-19. Trimming removed 6 bases from V and 4 bases from J, with 12 bases in between. CDR3 length: 13 amino acids. CDR1 is SGHNT, CDR2 YYREEE, per germline (reference sequence). The protocol was immunoSEQ multiplex PCR, while the TCRdb copy is restricted to in-frame clones and leaves out a portion. The table has about 35,000 clones, less than 95% seen once. The V gene is TRBV5-4, the J gene TRBJ2-3; tentatively, D is TRBD2 (5 bases). The sample was peripheral blood. This sequence originates from a man aged 80 or over with acute or convalescent COVID-19. The CDR3 region is CASKGSAADTQYF. CDR3 DNA: TGTGCCAGCAAAGGGAGTGCGGCAGATACGCAGTATTTT.